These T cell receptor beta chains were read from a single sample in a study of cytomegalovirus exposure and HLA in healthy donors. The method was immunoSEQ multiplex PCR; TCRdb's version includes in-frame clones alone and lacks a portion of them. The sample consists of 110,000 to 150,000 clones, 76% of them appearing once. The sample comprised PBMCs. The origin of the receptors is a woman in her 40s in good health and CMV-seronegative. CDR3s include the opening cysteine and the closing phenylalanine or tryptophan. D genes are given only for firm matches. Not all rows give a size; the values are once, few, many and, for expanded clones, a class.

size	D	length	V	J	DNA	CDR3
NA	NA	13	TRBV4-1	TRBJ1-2	TGCGCCAGCAGCCGGGGACATCCGTATGGCTACACCTTC	CASSRGHPYGYTF
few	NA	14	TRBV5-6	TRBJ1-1	TGTGCCAGCAGCTACGGGATCATGAACACTGAAGCTTTCTTT	CASSYGIMNTEAFF
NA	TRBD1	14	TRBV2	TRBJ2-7	TGTGCCACCGGACAGGGCCCTTCCTTCTACGAGCAGTACTTC	CATGQGPSFYEQYF
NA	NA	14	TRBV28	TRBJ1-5	TGTGCCAGCAGTCCGGAGACAGGACATCAGCCCCAGCATTTT	CASSPETGHQPQHF
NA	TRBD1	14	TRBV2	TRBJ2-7	TGTGCCAGCCTTGGGGACAGGGGTTCATCCGAGCAGTACTTC	CASLGDRGSSEQYF
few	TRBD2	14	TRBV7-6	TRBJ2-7	TGTGCCAGCAGTTCACTAGCGGGTGCCTACGAGCAGTACTTC	CASSSLAGAYEQYF
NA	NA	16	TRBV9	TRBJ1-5	TGTGCCAGCAGCGCTGGGACACCAATTAGCAATCAGCCCCAGCATTTT	CASSAGTPISNQPQHF
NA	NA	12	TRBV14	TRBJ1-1	TGTGCCAGCAGCCAAGTAGAGTTCTTTGCTTTCTTT	CASSQVEFFAFF
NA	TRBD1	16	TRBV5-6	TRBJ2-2	TGTGCCAGCAGCTCCGGGACAGGGCGGGTCACCGGGGAGCTGTTTTTT	CASSSGTGRVTGELFF
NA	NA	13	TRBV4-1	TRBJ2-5	TGCGCCAGCAGCACAGCAGTTCAAGAGACCCAGTACTTC	CASSTAVQETQYF
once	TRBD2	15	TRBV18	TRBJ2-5	TGTGCCAGCTCACCAACATTTCCGGGGGGTGAGACCCAGTACTTC	CASSPTFPGGETQYF
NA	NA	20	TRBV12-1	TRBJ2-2	TGTGCCAGCAGCTTTCACCGGGACAGGGGGCCCCTGTGGAACACCGGGGAGCTGTTTTTT	CASSFHRDRGPLWNTGELFF
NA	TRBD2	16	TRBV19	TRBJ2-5	TGTGCCAGTAGTAAGGGACTAGCGGGGGGCAAGGAGACCCAGTACTTC	CASSKGLAGGKETQYF
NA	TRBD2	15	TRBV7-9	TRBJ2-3	TGTGCCAGCAGCTTACCTCCGACTAGCGGAGATACGCAGTATTTT	CASSLPPTSGDTQYF
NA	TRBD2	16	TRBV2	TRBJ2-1	TGTGCCAGCAGCCGGGACTACGGGGGAGTGGGTAATGAGCAGTTCTTC	CASSRDYGGVGNEQFF
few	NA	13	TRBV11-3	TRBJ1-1	TGTGCCAGCAGCTTAGCAGGGAACACTGAAGCTTTCTTT	CASSLAGNTEAFF
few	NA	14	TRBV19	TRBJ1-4	TGTGCCAGTAGCCTACAGGGTACGAAAGAAAAACTGTTTTTT	CASSLQGTKEKLFF
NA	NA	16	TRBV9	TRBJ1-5	TGTGCCAGCAGCCCAACCGCTCAGGGTCTAAGTCAGCCCCAGCATTTT	CASSPTAQGLSQPQHF